This TCR beta chain was observed in a study of T cell changes during pregnancy in multiple sclerosis. Measured with immunoSEQ multiplex PCR; TCRdb has only the in-frame clones, and not every one. In the table there are 90,000 or so clones, less than 95% of which are singletons. J gave up 0 bases and V 1 base, and 6 bases lay outside the gene matches. Germline values: CDR1 SGHTA, CDR2 FQGNSA. The CDR3 consists of 18 residues. The sample in question was peripheral blood, obtained in the first trimester of pregnancy. The TCR comes from a female donor in good health, enrolled as a control in a pregnancy study. The chain couples TRBV7-2 to TRBJ2-7, with 13 bases lining up with TRBD2. CDR3 nucleotide sequence: TGTGCCAGCAGCTTAGGGGGACTAGCGGGGAGAAGCTCCTACGAGCAGTACTTC. Translating gives CASSLGGLAGRSSYEQYF. Full variable domain (outside the CDR3, taken from reference TRBV7-2 and TRBJ2-7): GAGVSQSPSNKVTEKGKDVELRCDPISGHTALYWYRQSLGQGLEFLIYFQGNSAPDKSGLPSDRFSAERTGGSVSTLTIQRTQQEDSAVYLCASSLGGLAGRSSYEQYFGPGTRLTVT.